Many counts were recorded for the clone carrying this T cell receptor (beta chain). 5'RACE with 10-nucleotide random UMIs produced the cDNA. MiXCR was run by TCRdb on the 5' RACE reads, yielding one entry per CDR3 protein. This table has 100,000 or so distinct CDR3 sequences, 3.5% appearing once. These data come from a study of neurological immune-mediated disorders. Per the germline V gene, CDR1 is SGHRS and CDR2 is YFSETQ. Trimming left V 4 bases short and J 1 base short, with 11 bases between. CDR3 length: 14 residues. The source of this sequence is a woman younger than 35 with multiple sclerosis. The sequencing input was PBMCs. V gene TRBV5-1 combines with J gene TRBJ2-5; D is perhaps TRBD1 (5 bases). The chain's CDR3 is CASSARQIQETQYF. The CDR3 DNA reads TGCGCCAGCAGCGCTCGACAGATCCAAGAGACCCAGTACTTC.